A selection of T cell receptor beta chains follows, all from one sample in a study of blood T cell repertoires in COVID-19. Sequenced by immunoSEQ multiplex PCR; TCRdb stores in-frame clones only, minus some. The repertoire includes over 250,000 clones, 82% of them detected once, and around 5% sits in the top ten. The sequenced material came from PBMCs or T cells enriched from blood (not recorded which). The receptor source for this set is a man aged 35-49 years who had been exposed to COVID-19. Both conserved end residues are part of each CDR3. Fields, in order: V gene, clone size, D gene, J gene, CDR3 protein, CDR3 DNA. A D gene is named only where the DNA matches it firmly. The size entry is marked missing in some rows and otherwise reads once, few, many or a size class.

TRBV19	NA	TRBD2	TRBJ2-7	CASSPLAEPYEQYF	TGTGCCAGTAGTCCCCTAGCGGAGCCATACGAGCAGTACTTC
TRBV30	NA	NA	TRBJ2-5	CAYNRLETQYF	TGTGCCTATAACAGATTAGAGACCCAGTACTTC
TRBV19	NA	TRBD1	TRBJ1-1	CARLGTDTEAFF	TGTGCCAGACTCGGGACAGACACTGAAGCTTTCTTT
TRBV9	NA	NA	TRBJ2-2	CASSQRLGGGDTGELFF	TGTGCCAGCAGCCAGCGTTTAGGGGGGGGCGACACCGGGGAGCTGTTTTTT
TRBV23-1	once	TRBD2	TRBJ2-7	CASSLAGGSYEQYF	TGCGCCAGCAGTCTAGCGGGAGGCTCCTACGAGCAGTACTTC
TRBV7-9	NA	NA	TRBJ1-2	CASSLRVPGYTF	TGTGCCAGCAGCCTCCGCGTTCCAGGCTACACCTTC
TRBV4-1	NA	NA	TRBJ2-3	CASSALEFGTDTQYF	TGCGCCAGCAGCGCCCTAGAATTCGGCACAGATACGCAGTATTTT
TRBV19	few	TRBD1	TRBJ2-3	CASSMEGQGTDTQYF	TGTGCCAGTAGTATGGAGGGACAGGGAACAGATACGCAGTATTTT
TRBV7-8	NA	NA	TRBJ2-1	CASSQRRVRETYNEQFF	TGTGCCAGCAGCCAAAGACGGGTCCGGGAGACCTACAATGAGCAGTTCTTC
TRBV5-4	NA	NA	TRBJ2-1	CASSTLGNEQFF	TGTGCCAGCAGCACCCTAGGCAATGAGCAGTTCTTC
TRBV10-3	NA	TRBD2	TRBJ2-2	CAIRLSVAGGPSNTGELFF	TGTGCCATCCGCTTATCCGTAGCGGGAGGGCCTTCGAACACCGGGGAGCTGTTTTTT
TRBV7-9	NA	TRBD1	TRBJ2-7	CATLDGTGVAEQYF	TGTGCCACCCTAGATGGGACAGGGGTGGCCGAGCAGTACTTC
TRBV11-2	NA	NA	TRBJ2-2	CASSPGQHVTGELFF	TGTGCCAGCAGTCCCGGACAACACGTCACCGGGGAGCTGTTTTTT